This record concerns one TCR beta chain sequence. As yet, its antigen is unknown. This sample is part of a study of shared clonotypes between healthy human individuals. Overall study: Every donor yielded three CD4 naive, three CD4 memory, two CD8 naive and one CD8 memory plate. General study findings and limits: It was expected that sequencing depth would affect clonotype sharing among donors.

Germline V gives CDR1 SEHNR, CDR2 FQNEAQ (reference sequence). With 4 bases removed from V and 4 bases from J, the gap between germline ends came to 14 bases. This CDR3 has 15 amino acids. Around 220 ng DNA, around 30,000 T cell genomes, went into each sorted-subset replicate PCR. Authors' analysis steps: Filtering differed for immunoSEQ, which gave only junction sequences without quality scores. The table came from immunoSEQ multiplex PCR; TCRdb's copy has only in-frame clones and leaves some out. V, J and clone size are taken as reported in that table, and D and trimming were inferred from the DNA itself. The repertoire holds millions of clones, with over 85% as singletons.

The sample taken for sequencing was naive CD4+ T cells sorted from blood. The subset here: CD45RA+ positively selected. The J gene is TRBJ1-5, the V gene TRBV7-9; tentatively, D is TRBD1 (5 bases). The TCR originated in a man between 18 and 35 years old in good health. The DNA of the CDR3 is TGTGCCAGCAGCTCGGACGCCCGGACAAATCAGCCCCAGCATTTT. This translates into CASSSDARTNQPQHF. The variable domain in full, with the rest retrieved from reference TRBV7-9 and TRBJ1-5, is DTGVSQNPRHKITKRGQNVTFRCDPISEHNRLYWYRQTLGQGPEFLTYFQNEAQLEKSRLLSDRFSAERPKGSFSTLEIQRTEQGDSAMYLCASSSDARTNQPQHFGDGTRLSIL.